Included here is one T cell receptor beta chain sequence, with context. The antigen is undetermined. TCRdb keeps only in-frame clones here, not all; method: immunoSEQ multiplex PCR. The sample shows 2 million to 3 million clones, 93% of them seen only once. Every donor, a Caucasian adult, lived in Nashville, Tennessee. The entry originates in a study of shared clonotypes between healthy human individuals. Study-level points and caveats: Larger richness was generally estimated for naive than memory subsets. Limitation of the genetic and exposure-history diversity represented came from the few donors. The study found lower generation probabilities in non-shared clonotypes than in those shared by all four donors.

The TCR originated in a man aged 18 to 29 in good health. Some clones in this sample may be carry-over from other donors' samples. Sequenced material: naive CD4+ T cells from PBMCs. Subset of the sample: CD45RA+ positively selected.

DNA for the CDR3: TGTGCCAGCAGTGAGGACGGCGATTATGGCTACACCTTC. Translation gives CASSEDGDYGYTF. The V call is TRBV6-1, the J call TRBJ1-2, with unresolved D. This CDR3 comprises 13 residues. Per the germline V gene, CDR1 is MNHNS and CDR2 is SASEGT. Trimming shortened V by 3 bases and J by 5 bases, and 10 bases separated the two germline ends.